Sequencing of this T cell receptor beta chain was carried out in a study of OX40 agonist ivuxolimab in advanced cancers. Study-wide background: It was ivuxolimab, an agonistic anti-OX40 (CD134) antibody, that patients were treated with. Patients treated during dose escalation were battling hepatocellular carcinoma, melanoma, renal cell or head and neck cancer.

TCRdb's copy holds only in-frame clones and misses some; the assay was immunoSEQ multiplex PCR. The table lists about 82,000 clones, roughly nine tenths of them singletons. CDR3 length: 16 amino acids. Germline CDR1 and CDR2: LGHNA and YNFKEQ. V lost 0 bases to trimming and J lost 5 bases; unmatched junction nucleotides: 8. This receptor was taken from an adult with an advanced solid tumor such as melanoma, head and neck, liver or kidney cancer. The genes are TRBV4-2 and TRBJ2-3; 7 bases are shared with TRBD2. The starting material was CD4+ or CD8+ T cells sorted from blood, obtained in a trial of the OX40 agonist ivuxolimab. The CDR3: CASSQDLTPGGDTQYF. The CDR3 DNA follows: TGTGCCAGCAGCCAAGATCTGACTCCGGGGGGAGATACGCAGTATTTT.